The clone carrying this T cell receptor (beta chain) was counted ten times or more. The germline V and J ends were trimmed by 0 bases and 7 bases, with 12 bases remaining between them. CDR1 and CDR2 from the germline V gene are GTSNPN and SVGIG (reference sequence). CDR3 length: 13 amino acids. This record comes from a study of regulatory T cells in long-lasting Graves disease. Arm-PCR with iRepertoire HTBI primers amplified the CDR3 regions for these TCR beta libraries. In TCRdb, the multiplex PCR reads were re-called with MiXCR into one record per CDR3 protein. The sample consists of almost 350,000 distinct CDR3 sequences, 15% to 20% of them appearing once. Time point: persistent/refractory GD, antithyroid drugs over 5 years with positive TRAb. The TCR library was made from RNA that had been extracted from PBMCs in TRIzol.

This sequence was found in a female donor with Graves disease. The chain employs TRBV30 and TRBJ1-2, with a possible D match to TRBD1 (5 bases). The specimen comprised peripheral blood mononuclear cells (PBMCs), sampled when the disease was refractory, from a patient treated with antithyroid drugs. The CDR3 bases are TGTGCCTGGAGTGTACAGGAGGGGTCTGGCTACACCTTC. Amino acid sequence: CAWSVQEGSGYTF.